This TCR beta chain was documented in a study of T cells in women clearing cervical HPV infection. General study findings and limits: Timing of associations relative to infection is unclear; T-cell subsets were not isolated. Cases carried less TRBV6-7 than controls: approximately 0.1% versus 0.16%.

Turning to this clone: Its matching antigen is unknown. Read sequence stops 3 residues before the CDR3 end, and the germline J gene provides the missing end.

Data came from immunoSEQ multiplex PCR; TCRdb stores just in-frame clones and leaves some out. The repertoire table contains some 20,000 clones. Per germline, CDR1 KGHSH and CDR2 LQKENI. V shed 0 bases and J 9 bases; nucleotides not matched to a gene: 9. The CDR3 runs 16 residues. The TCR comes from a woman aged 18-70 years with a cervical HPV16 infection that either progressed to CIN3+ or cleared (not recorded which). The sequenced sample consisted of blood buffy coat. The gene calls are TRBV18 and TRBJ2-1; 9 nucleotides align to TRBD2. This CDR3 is CASSPPTAGGATEQFF. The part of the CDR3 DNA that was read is TGTGCCAGCTCACCACCAACCGCGGGGGGGGCAACTGAG.